Reported below is one T cell receptor beta chain. The data originate from a study of blood T cell repertoires in COVID-19. From germline, CDR1 is SGHNT and CDR2 YYREEE (reference sequence). The V end lost 0 bases, the J end lost 1 base, and 13 bases lay between the germline ends. CDR3 size: 16 residues. Profiled with immunoSEQ multiplex PCR; TCRdb holds only in-frame clones, not every one. The sample lists about 200,000 clones; roughly 83% were seen once. Sequenced material: PBMCs or T cells enriched from blood (not recorded which). This chain joins TRBV5-4 and TRBJ1-1; weak D call: TRBD1 (6 bases). The sequence was collected from a man between 35 and 55 years old with acute COVID-19. This chain's CDR3 is CASSLGGGFENTEAFF. In DNA, the CDR3 is TGTGCCAGCAGCTTGGGGGGGGGCTTCGAGAACACTGAAGCTTTCTTT.